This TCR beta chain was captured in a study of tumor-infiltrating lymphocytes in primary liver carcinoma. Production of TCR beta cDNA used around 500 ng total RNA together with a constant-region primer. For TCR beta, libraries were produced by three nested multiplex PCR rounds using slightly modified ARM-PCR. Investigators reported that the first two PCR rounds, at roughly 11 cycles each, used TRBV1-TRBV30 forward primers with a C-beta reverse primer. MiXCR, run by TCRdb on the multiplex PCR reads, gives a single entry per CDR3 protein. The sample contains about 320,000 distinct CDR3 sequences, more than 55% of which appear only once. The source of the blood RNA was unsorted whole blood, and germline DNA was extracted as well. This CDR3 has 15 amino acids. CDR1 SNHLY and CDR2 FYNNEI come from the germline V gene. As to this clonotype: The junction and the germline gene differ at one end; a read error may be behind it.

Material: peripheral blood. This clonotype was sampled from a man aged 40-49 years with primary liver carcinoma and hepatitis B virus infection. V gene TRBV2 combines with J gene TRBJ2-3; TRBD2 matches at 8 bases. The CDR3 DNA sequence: TGTGCCAGCAGCAGGACTAGCAGGAGGGACGATACACAGTATTTT. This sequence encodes CASSRTSRRDDTQYF.